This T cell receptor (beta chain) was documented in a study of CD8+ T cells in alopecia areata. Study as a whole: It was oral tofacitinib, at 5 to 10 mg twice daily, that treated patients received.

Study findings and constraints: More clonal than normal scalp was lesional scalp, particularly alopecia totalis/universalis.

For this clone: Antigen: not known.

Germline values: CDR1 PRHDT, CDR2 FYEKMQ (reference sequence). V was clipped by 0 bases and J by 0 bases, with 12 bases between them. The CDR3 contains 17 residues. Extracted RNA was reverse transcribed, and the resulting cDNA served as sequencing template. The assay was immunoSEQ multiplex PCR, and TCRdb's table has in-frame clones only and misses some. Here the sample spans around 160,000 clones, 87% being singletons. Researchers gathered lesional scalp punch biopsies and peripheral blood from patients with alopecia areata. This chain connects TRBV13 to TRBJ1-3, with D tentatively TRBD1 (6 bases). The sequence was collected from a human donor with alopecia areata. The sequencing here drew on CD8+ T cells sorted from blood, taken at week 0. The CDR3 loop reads CASSLGRGSSSGNTIYF. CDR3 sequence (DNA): TGTGCCAGCAGCTTAGGCAGGGGATCCAGCTCTGGAAACACCATATATTTT. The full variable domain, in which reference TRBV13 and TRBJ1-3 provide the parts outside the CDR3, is AAGVIQSPRHLIKEKRETATLKCYPIPRHDTVYWYQQGPGQDPQFLISFYEKMQSDKGSIPDRFSAQQFSDYHSELNMSSLELGDSALYFCASSLGRGSSSGNTIYFGEGSWLTVV.